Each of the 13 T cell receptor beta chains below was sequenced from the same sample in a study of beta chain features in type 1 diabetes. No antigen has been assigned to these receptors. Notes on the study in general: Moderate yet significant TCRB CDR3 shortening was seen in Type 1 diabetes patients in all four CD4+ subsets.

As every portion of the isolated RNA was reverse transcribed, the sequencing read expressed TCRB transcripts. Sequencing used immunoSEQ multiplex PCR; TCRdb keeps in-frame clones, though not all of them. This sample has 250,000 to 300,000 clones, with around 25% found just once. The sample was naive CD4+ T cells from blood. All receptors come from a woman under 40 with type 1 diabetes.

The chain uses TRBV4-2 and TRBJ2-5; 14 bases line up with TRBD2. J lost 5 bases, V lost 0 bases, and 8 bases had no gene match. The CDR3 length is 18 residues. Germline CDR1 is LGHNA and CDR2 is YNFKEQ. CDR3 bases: TGTGCCAGCAGCCAAGATCAAGGACTAGCGGGAGGCGGGGAGACCCAGTACTTC. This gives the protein CASSQDQGLAGGGETQYF.

The DNA of the CDR3 is TGTGCCACCAGCAGAGATTTCGGGACAGTCGAGCAGTACTTC. It yields the protein CATSRDFGTVEQYF. The chain couples TRBV15 to TRBJ2-7, with TRBD1 matching 7 bases. CDR3 length: 14 amino acids. In germline, CDR1 is LNHNV, CDR2 YYDKDF (reference sequence). J gave up 6 bases and V 0 bases, and 5 bases lay outside the gene matches.

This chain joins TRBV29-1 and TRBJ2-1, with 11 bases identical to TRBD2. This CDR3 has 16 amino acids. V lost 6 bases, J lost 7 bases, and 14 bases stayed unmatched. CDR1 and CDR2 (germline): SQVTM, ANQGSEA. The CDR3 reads CSVGDHSGRAMNEQFF. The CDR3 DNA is TGCAGCGTCGGCGATCATAGCGGGAGGGCCATGAATGAGCAGTTCTTC.

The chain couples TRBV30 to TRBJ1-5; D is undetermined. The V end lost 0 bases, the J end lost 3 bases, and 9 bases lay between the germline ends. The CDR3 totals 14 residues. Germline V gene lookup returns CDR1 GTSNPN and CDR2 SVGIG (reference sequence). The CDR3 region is CAWSVLGPNQPQHF. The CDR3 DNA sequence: TGTGCCTGGAGTGTACTAGGGCCCAATCAGCCCCAGCATTTT.

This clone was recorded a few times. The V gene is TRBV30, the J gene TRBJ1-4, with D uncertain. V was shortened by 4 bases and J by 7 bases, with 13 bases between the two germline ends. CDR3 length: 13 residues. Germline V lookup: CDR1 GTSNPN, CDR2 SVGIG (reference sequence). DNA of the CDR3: TGTGCCTGGAATCTAATAGGGAGTGAAAAACTGTTTTTT. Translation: CAWNLIGSEKLFF. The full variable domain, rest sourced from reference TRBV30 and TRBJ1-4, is SQTIHQWPATLVQPVGSPLSLECTVEGTSNPNLYWYRQAAGRGLQLLFYSVGIGQISSEVPQNLSASRPQDRQFILSSKKLLLSDSGFYLCAWNLIGSEKLFFGSGTQLSVL.

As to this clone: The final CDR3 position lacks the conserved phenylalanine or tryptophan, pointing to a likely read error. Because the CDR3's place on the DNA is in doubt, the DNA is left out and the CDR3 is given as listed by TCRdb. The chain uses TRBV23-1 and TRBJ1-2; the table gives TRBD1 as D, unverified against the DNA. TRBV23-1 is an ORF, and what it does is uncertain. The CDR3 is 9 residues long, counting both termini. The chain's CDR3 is CASSQLGHQ.

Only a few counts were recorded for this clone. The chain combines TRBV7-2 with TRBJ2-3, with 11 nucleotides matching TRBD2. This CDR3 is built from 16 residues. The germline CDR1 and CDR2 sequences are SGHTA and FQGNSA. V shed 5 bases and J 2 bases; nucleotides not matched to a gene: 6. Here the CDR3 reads CASSRRLAGLTDTQYF. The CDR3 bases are TGTGCCAGCAGCCGACGACTAGCGGGACTCACAGATACGCAGTATTTT.

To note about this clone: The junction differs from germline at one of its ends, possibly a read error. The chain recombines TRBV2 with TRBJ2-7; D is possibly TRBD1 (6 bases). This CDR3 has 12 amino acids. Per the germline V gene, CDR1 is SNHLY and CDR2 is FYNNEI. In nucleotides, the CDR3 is TGTGCCAGCAGTGAAGGGTGGACAGTTCTTAGCTTC. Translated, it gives CASSEGWTVLSF.

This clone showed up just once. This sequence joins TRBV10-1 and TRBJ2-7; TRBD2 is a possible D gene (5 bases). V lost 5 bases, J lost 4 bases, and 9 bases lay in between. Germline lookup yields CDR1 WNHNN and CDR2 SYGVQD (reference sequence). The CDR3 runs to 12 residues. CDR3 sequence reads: CASSPGKYEQYF. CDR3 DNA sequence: TGCGCCAGCAGTCCGGGAAAGTACGAGCAGTACTTC.

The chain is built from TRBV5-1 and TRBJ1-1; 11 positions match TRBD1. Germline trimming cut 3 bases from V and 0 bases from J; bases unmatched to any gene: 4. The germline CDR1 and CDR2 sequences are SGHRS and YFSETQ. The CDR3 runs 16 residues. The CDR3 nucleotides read TGCGCCAGCAGCTGGACAGGGGGCGGCGTGAACACTGAAGCTTTCTTT. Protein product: CASSWTGGGVNTEAFF. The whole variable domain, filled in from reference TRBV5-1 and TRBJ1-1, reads KAGVTQTPRYLIKTRGQQVTLSCSPISGHRSVSWYQQTPGQGLQFLFEYFSETQRNKGNFPGRFSGRQFSNSRSEMNVSTLELGDSALYLCASSWTGGGVNTEAFFGQGTRLTVV.

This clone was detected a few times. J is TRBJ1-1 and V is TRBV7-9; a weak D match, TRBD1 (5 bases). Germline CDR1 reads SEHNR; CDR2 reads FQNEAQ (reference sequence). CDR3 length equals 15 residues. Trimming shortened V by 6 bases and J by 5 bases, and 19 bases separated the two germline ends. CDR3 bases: TGTGCCAGCAGGCCTAATGGGAGGGAGGGGACTGAAGCTTTCTTT. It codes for CASRPNGREGTEAFF.

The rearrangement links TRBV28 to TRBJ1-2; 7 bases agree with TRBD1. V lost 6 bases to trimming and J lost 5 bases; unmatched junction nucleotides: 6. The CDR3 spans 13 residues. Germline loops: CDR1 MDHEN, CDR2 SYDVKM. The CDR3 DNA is TGTGCCAGCAGGCCAGACAGGGTGTATGGCTACACCTTC. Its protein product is CASRPDRVYGYTF.

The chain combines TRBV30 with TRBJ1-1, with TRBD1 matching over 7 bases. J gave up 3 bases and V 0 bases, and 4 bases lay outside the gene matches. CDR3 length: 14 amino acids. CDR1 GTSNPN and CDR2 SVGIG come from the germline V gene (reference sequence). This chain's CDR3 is CAWSVSDRDTEAFF. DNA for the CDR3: TGTGCCTGGAGTGTAAGCGACAGGGACACTGAAGCTTTCTTT.